One sample yielded the 28 T cell receptor beta chains listed below, sequenced in a study of T-cell reconstitution after alpha-beta-depleted transplantation in children. The library targeted TCRbeta and was prepared with unique molecular identifiers. TCRdb re-derived calls from the PCR reads in MiXCR, one entry per CDR3 protein. The table records around 580,000 distinct CDR3 sequences, roughly a quarter of them present only once. This sample comprised PBMCs, obtained before TCRalphabeta/CD19-depleted stem cell transplant. The receptors stem from a boy under two years old with Wiskott-Aldrich syndrome, due to receive a stem cell transplant.

This chain joins TRBV6-1 and TRBJ1-1; 9 bases align to TRBD1. The CDR3 contains 14 residues. Germline CDR1 and CDR2: MNHNS and SASEGT. Unmatched junction bases numbered 7, after V lost 6 bases and J lost 5 bases. CDR3: CASSGTGRGTEAFF. The CDR3 nucleotides read TGTGCCAGCAGCGGGACAGGGAGGGGTACTGAAGCTTTCTTT.

V and J are TRBV29-1 and TRBJ1-2; 7 bases align to TRBD1. Trimming took 7 bases from V and 0 from J; bases not matched to a gene: 5. The CDR3 sequence is 13 residues long. Germline lookup yields CDR1 SQVTM and CDR2 ANQGSEA. Written as DNA, the CDR3 is TGCAGCGCACAGGGGTTATCTAACTATGGCTACACCTTC. Translating it yields CSAQGLSNYGYTF.

V usage is TRBV7-8 and J usage is TRBJ2-1; D might be TRBD1 (7 bases). This CDR3 has 15 amino acids. The germline gives CDR1 SGHVS, CDR2 FQNEAQ. The germline V and J ends were trimmed by 0 bases and 6 bases, with 12 bases remaining between them. The chain's CDR3 is CASSLAGQGGNEQFF. CDR3 sequence (DNA): TGTGCCAGCAGCTTAGCGGGGCAGGGGGGCAATGAGCAGTTCTTC.

V gene TRBV28 combines with J gene TRBJ1-2; weak D call: TRBD1 (5 bases). Germline CDR1 and CDR2: MDHEN and SYDVKM. This CDR3 comprises 15 residues. The ends were cut back, 5 bases at V and 4 bases at J, with 17 bases in the middle. CDR3 sequence (DNA): TGTGCCAGCAGTCGGCAGACTGGACACCCCTATGGCTACACCTTC. Translating it yields CASSRQTGHPYGYTF.

This clonotype was counted a few times. This sequence joins TRBV29-1 and TRBJ2-3; 10 bases fit TRBD2. This CDR3 spans 15 amino acids. The trim removed 6 bases at V and 4 bases at J, leaving 10 bases unmatched. Germline values: CDR1 SQVTM, CDR2 ANQGSEA. CDR3 region: CSVAIAGGSADTQYF. Written as DNA, the CDR3 is TGCAGCGTGGCCATAGCGGGAGGATCGGCAGATACGCAGTATTTT.

The genes are TRBV10-3 and TRBJ2-5; the D gene is possibly TRBD2 (5 bases). CDR1 ENHRY and CDR2 SYGVKD come from the germline V gene. Trimming stripped 4 bases from V and 5 bases from J, with 14 bases between. The CDR3 loop spans 14 amino acids. CDR3 DNA sequence: TGTGCCATCAGTGCCCTTTTAGGCGGGGAGACCCAGTACTTC. It encodes CAISALLGGETQYF.

The CDR3 sequence: CATLETGVQETQYF. The CDR3 bases are TGTGCCACCCTTGAAACAGGGGTGCAGGAGACCCAGTACTTC. This sequence joins TRBV28 and TRBJ2-5; 7 nucleotides match TRBD1. CDR1 and CDR2 from the germline V gene are MDHEN and SYDVKM. The CDR3 totals 14 residues. V shed 10 bases, J shed 5 bases, and the junction held 13 bases outside the gene matches. Variable domain in full (rest from reference TRBV28 and TRBJ2-5): DVKVTQSSRYLVKRTGEKVFLECVQDMDHENMFWYRQDPGLGLRLIYFSYDVKMKEKGDIPEGYSVSREKKERFSLILESASTNQTSMYLCATLETGVQETQYFGPGTRLLVL.

In its sample, this clonotype was seen once. This rearrangement joins TRBV5-1 to TRBJ2-5, with 11 bases aligning to TRBD1. With V trimmed by 4 bases and J by 5 bases, 7 bases remained unmatched. The germline CDR1 and CDR2 sequences are SGHRS and YFSETQ. The CDR3 covers 15 residues. In DNA form, the CDR3 reads TGCGCCAGCAGCAGTCGGACAGGGGGCAGGGAGACCCAGTACTTC. Its translation: CASSSRTGGRETQYF.

The V gene is TRBV5-1, the J gene TRBJ2-4; the D is unclear. Germline V gene data show CDR1 as SGHRS and CDR2 as YFSETQ. The CDR3 runs to 14 residues. The V gene lost 3 bases and the J gene lost 1 base, with 8 bases spanning the gap. CDR3 in amino acids: CASSSDGAKNIQYF. The CDR3 DNA sequence: TGCGCCAGCAGCTCCGACGGGGCCAAAAACATTCAGTACTTC.

This chain joins TRBV10-1 and TRBJ2-5, with TRBD2 as a possible D gene (5 bases). CDR1 WNHNN and CDR2 SYGVQD come from the germline V gene (reference sequence). The V and J ends lost 2 bases and 5 bases respectively, with 12 bases between them. This CDR3 is built from 14 residues. CDR3 loop: CASSESDGGETQYF. The CDR3 bases are TGCGCCAGCAGTGAGAGCGACGGAGGCGAGACCCAGTACTTC.

The sample holds a few counts of this clonotype. The rearrangement links TRBV5-1 to TRBJ2-7, with 10 nucleotides matching TRBD2. V was clipped by 0 bases and J by 3 bases; unmatched bases: 3. Germline loops: CDR1 SGHRS, CDR2 YFSETQ. The CDR3 runs 15 residues. CDR3 residues: CASSLGTSGYYEQYF. CDR3 sequence (DNA): TGCGCCAGCAGCTTGGGGACTAGCGGTTACTACGAGCAGTACTTC.

The chain joins TRBV4-1 to TRBJ2-3; 13 nucleotides line up with TRBD2. Germline V gene sequence: CDR1 MGHRA, CDR2 YSYEKL. V was clipped by 4 bases and J by 4 bases; unmatched bases: 11. CDR3 length: 18 residues. As DNA, the CDR3 is TGCGCCAGCAGCCCTTGGGGTTGGACTAGCGGGAGACCAGATACGCAGTATTTT. Translating it yields CASSPWGWTSGRPDTQYF.

This clonotype appeared a few times. The DNA for the CDR3 is TGTGCCAGCAGTCTTAGCGGGAAAAGCTACAATGAGCAGTTCTTC. It is translated as CASSLSGKSYNEQFF. The chain links TRBV28 to TRBJ2-1, with TRBD2 matching over 8 bases. Germline CDR1 reads MDHEN; CDR2 reads SYDVKM. V shed 5 bases and J 3 bases; nucleotides not matched to a gene: 6. This CDR3 contains 15 residues.

There are a few counts of this clonotype. The CDR3 spells CSARGQKPEKLFF. CDR3 coding DNA: TGCAGTGCTAGAGGACAGAAGCCCGAAAAACTGTTTTTT. The chain links TRBV20-1 to TRBJ1-4, with D possibly TRBD1 on 5 matching bases. The CDR3 runs to 13 residues. V lost 1 base and J lost 8, with 11 bases in between. Per germline, CDR1 DFQATT and CDR2 SNEGSKA (reference sequence).

This clonotype turned up a few times. The rearrangement links TRBV28 to TRBJ2-7; a weak D match, TRBD2 (5 bases). In germline, CDR1 is MDHEN, CDR2 SYDVKM. V was pared by 3 bases and J by 2 bases, with 17 bases between. This CDR3 contains 16 residues. The CDR3 loop is CASSFGILARTYEQYF. In DNA, the CDR3 is TGTGCCAGCAGTTTCGGAATTCTAGCCCGAACCTACGAGCAGTACTTC.

This clonotype showed up just a few times. The rearrangement links TRBV29-1 to TRBJ2-2; a weak D match, TRBD1 (6 bases). The CDR3 covers 13 residues. The V gene's germline CDR1 is SQVTM and CDR2 ANQGSEA. V lost 5 bases, J lost 5 bases, and 12 bases lay in between. DNA for the CDR3: TGCAGCGTTCCATCGCAGGGGACCGGGGAGCTGTTTTTT. Its protein product is CSVPSQGTGELFF.

This clonotype was picked up a small number of times. The rearrangement links TRBV27 to TRBJ2-2; D may correspond to TRBD1 or TRBD2 (5 bases each). Germline V gives CDR1 MNHEY, CDR2 SMNVEV (reference sequence). Trimming stripped 7 bases from V and 4 bases from J, with 19 bases between. This CDR3 is 16 amino acids long. CDR3 sequence: CASMGVIAGTTGELFF. CDR3 in DNA: TGTGCCAGCATGGGGGTCATTGCCGGGACCACCGGGGAGCTGTTTTTT.

Written as DNA, the CDR3 is TGTGCCAGCAGCGGGTGGAATCAGCCCCAGCATTTT. Its protein product is CASSGWNQPQHF. This rearrangement joins TRBV7-9 to TRBJ1-5; D uncertain. V was cut by 5 bases and J by 4 bases, with 6 bases left in between. Germline CDR1 SEHNR, CDR2 FQNEAQ (reference sequence). The CDR3 extends over 12 amino acids.

This sequence joins TRBV5-1 and TRBJ2-3, with TRBD2 identical over 8 bases. The trim removed 4 bases at V and 6 bases at J, leaving 13 bases unmatched. CDR1 is SGHRS, CDR2 YFSETQ, per germline. CDR3 size: 16 residues. The CDR3 is CASSPLTSGPWDTQYF. Written as DNA, the CDR3 is TGCGCCAGCAGCCCGCTAACTAGCGGACCTTGGGATACGCAGTATTTT.

This clonotype occurred a few times. This chain joins TRBV7-2 and TRBJ2-2; TRBD1 might be the D (6 bases). The ends were cut back, 5 bases at V and 7 bases at J, with 14 bases in the middle. Germline CDR1 and CDR2: SGHTA and FQGNSA. The CDR3 covers 14 residues. The CDR3 loop is CASSLVEGVGELFF. Written as DNA, the CDR3 is TGTGCCAGCAGCCTAGTCGAGGGGGTCGGGGAGCTGTTTTTT.

This chain joins TRBV7-2 and TRBJ2-2, with D unclear. The germline gives CDR1 SGHTA, CDR2 FQGNSA. CDR3 length equals 11 residues. Trimming took off 6 bases at V and 8 bases at J, with 7 bases between the two ends. CDR3 in DNA: TGTGCCAGCAGAGCCCGGGGGGAGCTGTTTTTT. Its translation: CASRARGELFF. The complete variable domain, with remaining parts taken from reference TRBV7-2 and TRBJ2-2, reads GAGVSQSPSNKVTEKGKDVELRCDPISGHTALYWYRQSLGQGLEFLIYFQGNSAPDKSGLPSDRFSAERTGGSVSTLTIQRTQQEDSAVYLCASRARGELFFGEGSRLTVL.

This clonotype was seen a few times. J is TRBJ2-1 and V is TRBV9, with D possibly matching TRBD2 (6 bases). The length of the CDR3 is 15 residues. Germline loops: CDR1 SGDLS, CDR2 YYNGEE. The germline V and J ends were trimmed by 0 bases and 3 bases, with 10 bases remaining between them. This CDR3 reads CASSVAGDRYNEQFF. In DNA form, the CDR3 reads TGTGCCAGCAGCGTAGCGGGGGATCGCTACAATGAGCAGTTCTTC.

The rearrangement uses TRBV15 and TRBJ2-3; either TRBD1 or TRBD2 may fit D (5 bases each). Trimming took 8 bases from V and 3 from J, leaving 18 bases between them. The CDR3 length is 15 residues. CDR1 and CDR2 (germline): LNHNV, YYDKDF (reference sequence). This CDR3 reads CATGDHPGPTDTQYF. In DNA form, the CDR3 reads TGTGCCACCGGGGACCACCCAGGCCCTACAGATACGCAGTATTTT.

A few counts support this clonotype. V is TRBV20-1 and J is TRBJ2-7; a possible D gene is TRBD2 (5 bases). CDR1 is DFQATT and CDR2 is SNEGSKA in the germline V gene (reference sequence). The V end was cut by 3 bases, the J end by 3 bases, with 21 bases between. The CDR3 consists of 16 residues. This chain's CDR3 is CSARRVQLGQNYEQYF. The DNA of the CDR3 is TGCAGTGCTAGGAGGGTTCAGCTCGGGCAGAACTACGAGCAGTACTTC.

This clonotype was recorded a few times. V usage is TRBV7-9 and J usage is TRBJ2-7; D possibly corresponds to TRBD2 (5 bases). Trimming shortened V by 6 bases and J by 0 bases, and 9 bases separated the two germline ends. This CDR3 region has 13 residues. In germline, CDR1 is SEHNR, CDR2 FQNEAQ (reference sequence). This chain's CDR3 is CASRVGSSYEQYF. CDR3 in DNA: TGTGCCAGCAGGGTAGGGAGCTCCTACGAGCAGTACTTC.

This clonotype was seen many times. This chain connects TRBV28 to TRBJ2-5; 10 bases align to TRBD2. Germline CDR1 is MDHEN and CDR2 is SYDVKM. With V trimmed by 3 bases and J by 5 bases, 6 bases remained unmatched. The CDR3 runs to 15 residues. The CDR3 DNA reads TGTGCCAGCAGTTTCTCTAGCGGGAGTAAGGAGACCCAGTACTTC. Translating it yields CASSFSSGSKETQYF.

J is TRBJ2-1 and V is TRBV15; possibly TRBD1 or TRBD2 for D (6 bases each). This CDR3 region has 13 residues. V lost 1 base and J lost 8, with 9 bases in between. CDR1 is LNHNV, CDR2 YYDKDF, per germline (reference sequence). This CDR3 is CATSRAGGDEQFF. For the CDR3, the DNA is TGTGCCACCAGCAGAGCCGGGGGCGATGAGCAGTTCTTC.

The chain links TRBV7-2 to TRBJ2-3; possibly TRBD2 for D (6 bases). Trimming shortened V by 2 bases and J by 9 bases, and 12 bases separated the two germline ends. CDR3 length equals 13 residues. Germline-derived CDR1 and CDR2 are SGHTA and FQGNSA. CDR3 loop: CASSLMSEGTQYF. The DNA of the CDR3 is TGTGCCAGCAGCTTAATGTCGGAGGGCACGCAGTATTTT.